Sequencing of this TCR beta chain was carried out in a study of CD8+ T cells in alopecia areata. Across the study: Patients in the treated group were given tofacitinib by mouth, 5 to 10 mg twice a day. Percent of scalp involved defined treated patients' severity scores.

The CDR3 covers 13 residues. Germline loops: CDR1 SGHRS, CDR2 YFSETQ. V was clipped by 4 bases and J by 5 bases, with 12 bases between them. Regarding treatment: oral pan-JAK inhibitor, 5-10 mg twice daily. General observations from the study: Alphabeta T cells residing in normal skin are also sequenced in scalp samples. Tofacitinib delivered significant drops in scalp clonality and in expanded CD8+ clones among the top 100.

This clone occurred once. What it binds is unknown. Extraction of RNA preceded its reverse transcription into cDNA, which served as the sequencing template. Sequencing used immunoSEQ multiplex PCR; TCRdb keeps in-frame clones, though not all of them. The data contain nearly 200,000 clones, 58% of them singletons. The sequence was collected from a human donor with alopecia areata. V usage is TRBV5-1 and J usage is TRBJ2-5, with TRBD1 as a possible D gene (6 bases). The source was CD4+ T cells sorted from blood, collected at week 24, from a patient treated with tofacitinib. The CDR3 bases are TGCGCCAGCAGCGGGGGCGTAGATGAGACCCAGTACTTC. This translates into CASSGGVDETQYF. Full variable domain (outside the CDR3, taken from reference TRBV5-1 and TRBJ2-5): KAGVTQTPRYLIKTRGQQVTLSCSPISGHRSVSWYQQTPGQGLQFLFEYFSETQRNKGNFPGRFSGRQFSNSRSEMNVSTLELGDSALYLCASSGGVDETQYFGPGTRLLVL.